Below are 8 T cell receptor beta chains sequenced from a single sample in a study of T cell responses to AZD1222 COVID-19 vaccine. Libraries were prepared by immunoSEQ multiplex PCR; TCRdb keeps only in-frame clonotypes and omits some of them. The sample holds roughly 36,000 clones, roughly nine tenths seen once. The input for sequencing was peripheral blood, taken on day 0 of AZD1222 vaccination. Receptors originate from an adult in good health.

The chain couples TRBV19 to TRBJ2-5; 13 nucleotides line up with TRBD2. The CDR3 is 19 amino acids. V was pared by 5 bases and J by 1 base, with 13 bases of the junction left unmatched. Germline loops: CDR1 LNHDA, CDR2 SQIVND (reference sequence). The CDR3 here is CASSQRRTSGRRGQETQYF. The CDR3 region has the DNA TGTGCCAGTAGTCAGAGAAGGACTAGCGGGAGAAGGGGCCAAGAGACCCAGTACTTC.

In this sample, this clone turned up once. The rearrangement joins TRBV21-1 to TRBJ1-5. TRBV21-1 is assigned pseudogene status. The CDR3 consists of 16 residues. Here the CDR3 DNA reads TGTGCCAGCAGCGAGGGACGACAGAATCACAATCAGCCCCAGCATTTT. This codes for CASSEGRQNHNQPQHF.

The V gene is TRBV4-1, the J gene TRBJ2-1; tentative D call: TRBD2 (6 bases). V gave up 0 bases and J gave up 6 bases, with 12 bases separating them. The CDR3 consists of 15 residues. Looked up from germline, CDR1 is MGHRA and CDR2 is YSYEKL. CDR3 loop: CASSQDPRETNEQFF. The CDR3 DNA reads TGCGCCAGCAGCCAAGATCCTCGGGAGACCAATGAGCAGTTCTTC.

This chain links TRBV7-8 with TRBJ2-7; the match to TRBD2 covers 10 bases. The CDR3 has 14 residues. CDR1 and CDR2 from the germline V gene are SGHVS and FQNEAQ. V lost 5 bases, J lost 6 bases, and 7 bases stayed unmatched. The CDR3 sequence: CASSLSIAGGEQYF. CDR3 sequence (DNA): TGTGCCAGCAGCCTCTCAATAGCGGGAGGCGAGCAGTACTTC.

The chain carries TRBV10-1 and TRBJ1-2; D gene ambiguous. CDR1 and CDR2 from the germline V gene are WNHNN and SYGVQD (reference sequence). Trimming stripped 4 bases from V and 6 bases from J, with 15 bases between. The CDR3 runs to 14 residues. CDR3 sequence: CASSAGIGFHGYTF. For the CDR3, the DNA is TGCGCCAGCAGTGCGGGGATCGGGTTCCATGGCTACACCTTC.

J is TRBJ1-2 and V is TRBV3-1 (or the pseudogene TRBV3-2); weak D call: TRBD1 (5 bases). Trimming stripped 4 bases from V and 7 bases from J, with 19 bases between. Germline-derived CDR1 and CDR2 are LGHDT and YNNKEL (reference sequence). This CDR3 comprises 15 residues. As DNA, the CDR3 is TGTGCCAGCAGCCGACTACAGGAGCTTGCGGGTGGCTACACCTTC. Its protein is CASSRLQELAGGYTF.

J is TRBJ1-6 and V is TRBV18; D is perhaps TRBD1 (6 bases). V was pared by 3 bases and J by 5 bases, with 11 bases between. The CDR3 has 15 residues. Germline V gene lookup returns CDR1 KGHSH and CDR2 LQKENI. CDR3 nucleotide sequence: TGTGCCAGCTCACCGCGACAGGTGAATAATTCACCCCTCCACTTT. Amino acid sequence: CASSPRQVNNSPLHF. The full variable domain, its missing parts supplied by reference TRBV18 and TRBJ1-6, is NAGVMQNPRHLVRRRGQEARLRCSPMKGHSHVYWYRQLPEEGLKFMVYLQKENIIDESGMPKERFSAEFPKEGPSILRIQQVVRGDSAAYFCASSPRQVNNSPLHFGNGTRLTVT.

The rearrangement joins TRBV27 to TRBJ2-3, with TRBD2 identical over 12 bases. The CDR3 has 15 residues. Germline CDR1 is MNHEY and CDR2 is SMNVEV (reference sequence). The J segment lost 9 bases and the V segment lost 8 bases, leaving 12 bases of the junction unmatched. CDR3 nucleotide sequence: TGTGCCAGCGCGAGACTAGCGGGAGAGTCCTTGACGCAGTATTTT. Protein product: CASARLAGESLTQYF.